The 7 T cell receptor beta chains reported below all come from one sample, sequenced in a study of early stage breast cancer tumors. The protocol was immunoSEQ multiplex PCR, while the TCRdb copy is restricted to in-frame clones and leaves out a portion. The repertoire holds about 72,000 clones, with roughly 80% as singletons. Specimen: blood. The receptors shown here come from a person aged 55 to 75 with breast cancer.

The V gene is TRBV9, the J gene TRBJ2-3; 12 nucleotides align to TRBD2. V shed 4 bases, J shed 2 bases, and the junction held 11 bases outside the gene matches. The CDR3 spans 18 residues. Germline loops: CDR1 SGDLS, CDR2 YYNGEE. CDR3 nucleotide sequence: TGTGCCAGCAGCCCGGGGGGGCTAGCGGGAGGGTCCACAGATACGCAGTATTTT. It yields the protein CASSPGGLAGGSTDTQYF. The whole variable domain, remainder taken from reference TRBV9 and TRBJ2-3, is DSGVTQTPKHLITATGQRVTLRCSPRSGDLSVYWYQQSLDQGLQFLIQYYNGEERAKGNILERFSAQQFPDLHSELNLSSLELGDSALYFCASSPGGLAGGSTDTQYFGPGTRLTVL.

This clone turned up a few times. V usage is TRBV18 and J usage is TRBJ1-2, with 7 bases matching TRBD1. J gave up 4 bases and V 4 bases, and 15 bases lay outside the gene matches. This CDR3 region has 17 residues. CDR1 and CDR2 (germline): KGHSH, LQKENI. The chain's CDR3 is CASSLRDSTGPGYGYTF. CDR3 bases: TGTGCCAGCTCACTCCGGGACAGTACCGGGCCCGGCTATGGCTACACCTTC. The whole variable domain, filled in from reference TRBV18 and TRBJ1-2, reads NAGVMQNPRHLVRRRGQEARLRCSPMKGHSHVYWYRQLPEEGLKFMVYLQKENIIDESGMPKERFSAEFPKEGPSILRIQQVVRGDSAAYFCASSLRDSTGPGYGYTFGSGTRLTVV.

The sample holds one count of this clone. This sequence joins TRBV7-8 and TRBJ1-2; 11 positions match TRBD1. Germline assignment: CDR1 SGHVS and CDR2 FQNEAQ. The CDR3 totals 14 residues. J lost 8 bases, V lost 6 bases, and 8 bases had no gene match. CDR3 DNA: TGTGCCAGCAGTCCGGGACAGGGGGTGCGGGGCTACACCTTC. This codes for CASSPGQGVRGYTF.

The chain is built from TRBV14 and TRBJ2-5; D not certain. CDR1 is SGHDN and CDR2 is FVKESK in the germline V gene. The CDR3 covers 14 residues. The V end lost 3 bases, the J end lost 0 bases, and 8 bases lay between the germline ends. CDR3 protein: CASSHDMYQETQYF. The CDR3 region has the DNA TGTGCCAGCAGCCACGACATGTACCAAGAGACCCAGTACTTC.

The chain is built from TRBV30 and TRBJ2-1; D remains ambiguous. CDR3 length equals 12 residues. Germline loops: CDR1 GTSNPN, CDR2 SVGIG (reference sequence). The V and J ends lost 2 bases and 10 bases respectively, with 12 bases between them. In nucleotides, the CDR3 is TGTGCCTGGAGTACCCAGGTCGGGGAGCAGTTCTTC. This codes for CAWSTQVGEQFF.

This clone was recorded a few times. The chain employs TRBV27 and TRBJ2-1; perhaps TRBD2 as D (5 bases). The V and J ends lost 3 bases and 5 bases respectively, with 5 bases between them. The CDR3 is 12 amino acids. CDR1 is MNHEY and CDR2 is SMNVEV in the germline V gene (reference sequence). CDR3 residues: CASSFGDNEQFF. The CDR3 coding sequence is TGTGCCAGCAGTTTCGGGGACAATGAGCAGTTCTTC.

The chain combines TRBV5-1 with TRBJ2-3; 13 nucleotides match TRBD2. The germline CDR1 and CDR2 sequences are SGHRS and YFSETQ. After removal of 4 bases from V and 4 bases from J, the junction contained 6 bases not matched to a gene. The CDR3 is made up of 16 amino acids. CDR3 DNA sequence: TGCGCCAGCAGCCAGGGGACTAGCGGGGTCCCAGATACGCAGTATTTT. As protein: CASSQGTSGVPDTQYF. The full variable domain, rest sourced from reference TRBV5-1 and TRBJ2-3, is KAGVTQTPRYLIKTRGQQVTLSCSPISGHRSVSWYQQTPGQGLQFLFEYFSETQRNKGNFPGRFSGRQFSNSRSEMNVSTLELGDSALYLCASSQGTSGVPDTQYFGPGTRLTVL.